A selection of T cell receptor beta chains follows, all from one sample in a study of blood T cell repertoires in COVID-19. Profiled with immunoSEQ multiplex PCR; TCRdb holds only in-frame clones, not every one. The table records 14,000 or so clones, roughly 85% of them present only once. Sequenced: peripheral blood. The receptors shown here come from a woman in her sixties or seventies with acute or convalescent COVID-19. Each CDR3 is given with its conserved first and last residue. D genes are given only for firm matches. Clone size appears in some rows only: once, few, many, or a class for an expanded clone.

length: 15
V: TRBV6-1
J: TRBJ2-3
size: .
D: TRBD2
DNA: TGTGCCAGCAGTGATTTAGCGGGAACCGTAGATACGCAGTATTTT
CDR3: CASSDLAGTVDTQYF

length: 17
V: TRBV18
J: TRBJ2-3
size: .
D: .
DNA: TGTGCCAGCTCACCCAACCTTCTTGGCGGGGGCACAGATACGCAGTATTTT
CDR3: CASSPNLLGGGTDTQYF

length: 15
V: TRBV21-1
J: TRBJ2-7
size: .
D: .
DNA: TGTGCCAGCAGCAAGGTCTCTAGCGGAGAGGACGAGCAGTACTTC
CDR3: CASSKVSSGEDEQYF

length: 16
V: TRBV9
J: TRBJ1-6
size: few
D: TRBD1
DNA: TGTGCCAGCAGCGTAGGACAGGGGCGACCTAATTCACCCCTCCACTTT
CDR3: CASSVGQGRPNSPLHF

length: 18
V: TRBV9
J: TRBJ2-1
size: .
D: TRBD2
DNA: TGTGCCAGCAGCGTAGCCGGGACTAGCGGGAGCCCCTACAATGAGCAGTTCTTC
CDR3: CASSVAGTSGSPYNEQFF

length: 16
V: TRBV4-3
J: TRBJ2-7
size: .
D: TRBD2
DNA: TGCGCCAGCAGCCTACATATGCGGGGGGGTACTTACGAGCAGTACTTC
CDR3: CASSLHMRGGTYEQYF

length: 11
V: TRBV6-5
J: TRBJ1-3
size: .
D: .
DNA: TGTGCCAGCATTAGAATAAACACCATATATTTT
CDR3: CASIRINTIYF

length: 16
V: TRBV5-1
J: TRBJ2-7
size: .
D: .
DNA: TGCGCCAGCAGCTTGGAGGCGGGTCATGGTATCGGCGAGCAGTACTTC
CDR3: CASSLEAGHGIGEQYF

length: 16
V: TRBV15
J: TRBJ1-6
size: .
D: .
DNA: TGTGCCACCAGCCGCCTAACTCAAGTTCCTCCTTCACCCCTCCACTTT
CDR3: CATSRLTQVPPSPLHF

length: 17
V: TRBV28
J: TRBJ1-2
size: .
D: TRBD1
DNA: TGTGCCAGCAGTATACCGGGACAGGGAGGAACTAACTATGGCTACACCTTC
CDR3: CASSIPGQGGTNYGYTF

length: 14
V: TRBV18
J: TRBJ1-5
size: .
D: TRBD1
DNA: TGTGCCAGCTCACCGCGGGACAGTAACCAGCCCCAGCATTTT
CDR3: CASSPRDSNQPQHF

length: 16
V: TRBV5-1
J: TRBJ2-1
size: few
D: TRBD1
DNA: TGCGCCAGCAGACCGCCAAGACAGGGTACCTACAATGAGCAGTTCTTC
CDR3: CASRPPRQGTYNEQFF

length: 15
V: TRBV5-6
J: TRBJ2-2
size: .
D: .
DNA: TGTGCCAGCAGCTTTGTGCTTAGCAACACCGGGGAGCTGTTTTTT
CDR3: CASSFVLSNTGELFF

length: 16
V: TRBV5-1
J: TRBJ2-3
size: .
D: TRBD2
DNA: TGCGCCAGCAGCACCGGACTAGCGGGGGCCACAGATACGCAGTATTTT
CDR3: CASSTGLAGATDTQYF

length: 14
V: TRBV6-5
J: TRBJ1-5
size: .
D: TRBD1
DNA: TGTGCCAGCAGTCCATACACAGGGGGCTTGGCCCAGCATTTT
CDR3: CASSPYTGGLAQHF

length: 16
V: TRBV6-2/TRBV6-3
J: TRBJ1-5
size: .
D: TRBD1
DNA: TGTGCCAGCAGTTACTCGACGGGGACAGGGGCCTTTGGCCAGCATTTT
CDR3: CASSYSTGTGAFGQHF